This TCR beta chain was found in a study of blood T cell repertoires in COVID-19. Study details: From the United States, Italy and Spain came samples of acute and convalescent COVID-19. From T cells, B-cell-depleted T cells, or PBMCs came the material, which was cDNA or gDNA.

A few counts support this clone. This specimen includes other DNA sequences encoding the same CDR3. Original data processing: Amplification of reference gene primers provided the estimated nucleated cell counts. Measured with immunoSEQ multiplex PCR; TCRdb has only the in-frame clones, and not every one. The V and J calls and clone size are taken from that table; D and trimming were inferred from the DNA. The sample gives 150,000 to 160,000 clones, 78% of which show up once; roughly 1.7% is in the top ten. This sequence originates from a man older than 75 with acute or convalescent COVID-19. Sequencing was carried out using peripheral blood.

The CDR3 coding sequence is TGTGCCAGCAGCGTAACAGGGAACACTGAAGCTTTCTTT. It specifies CASSVTGNTEAFF. This sequence joins TRBV9 and TRBJ1-1, with TRBD1 as a possible D gene (5 bases). The ends were cut back, 1 base at V and 1 base at J, with 5 bases in the middle. CDR1 and CDR2 from the germline V gene are SGDLS and YYNGEE. This CDR3 is built from 13 residues.